This T cell receptor (beta chain) was profiled in a study of memory CD4+ T cells and cytomegalovirus serostatus. Study outcomes and limitations: CMV serostatus prediction reached median AUC approximately 0.95, or 0.91 with US-trained model.

The V gene lost 0 bases and the J gene lost 7 bases, with 18 bases spanning the gap. The CDR3 runs to 17 residues. The germline V gene encodes CDR1 LGHNA and CDR2 YSLEER. The sort gate was single viable CD3+CD4+CD8-CD45RO+ cells for memory CD4+ T cells. TCRdb's copy holds only in-frame clones and misses some; the assay was immunoSEQ multiplex PCR. The table includes approximately 46,000 clones, 74% detected once. This clone was observed a handful of times. Its antigen remains unidentified. Source material: memory CD4+ T cells from blood. The chain recombines TRBV4-3 with TRBJ2-2; D is tentatively TRBD1 or TRBD2 (6 bases each). The sequence was collected from an adult in good health and CMV-seropositive. This CDR3 is CASSQEALGGGNGELFF. CDR3 bases: TGCGCCAGCAGCCAAGAGGCGTTGGGGGGCGGGAACGGGGAGCTGTTTTTT.